Sequencing of this TCR beta chain was carried out in a study of CD8 T cells in ankylosing spondylitis. Germline CDR1 and CDR2: SEHNR and FQNEAQ (reference sequence). V dropped 4 bases and J dropped 1 base, with 8 bases sitting between them. The CDR3 is 14 residues long. TCRdb independently ran MiXCR on the 5' RACE reads; one entry per CDR3 protein. The repertoire holds 84,000 or so distinct CDR3 sequences, with around 26% as singletons. The chain recombines TRBV7-9 with TRBJ1-5; D ambiguous. The clonotype originates from a male donor with ankylosing spondylitis or in good health (not recorded which). Sequenced material: blood, either unsorted or a sorted T cell fraction (not recorded which). DNA for the CDR3: TGTGCCAGCAGCTCCGTCGGGAGCAATCAGCCCCAGCATTTT. It codes for CASSSVGSNQPQHF.